The rows below give T cell receptor beta chains drawn from one sample of a study of blood T cell repertoires in COVID-19. Profiled with immunoSEQ multiplex PCR; TCRdb holds only in-frame clones, not every one. The sample yields 250,000 to 350,000 clones, about 91% seen once. The sequenced sample consisted of peripheral blood. The receptors come from a woman aged 25-40 years who had recovered from COVID-19. CDR3s include the opening cysteine and the closing phenylalanine or tryptophan. A D gene is named only where the DNA matches it firmly. Only some rows state a clone size, as once, few, many or a class for expanded clones.

V gene,J gene,clone size,D gene,CDR3 DNA,CDR3 protein
TRBV2,TRBJ2-7,.,TRBD1,TGTGCCAGCAGTGAAGCGCACGGGACAGGGATTGGGTACGAGCAGTACTTC,CASSEAHGTGIGYEQYF
TRBV7-2,TRBJ2-3,once,.,TGTGCCAGCAGCTTAGCGCTATATAGCACAGATACGCAGTATTTT,CASSLALYSTDTQYF
TRBV6-5,TRBJ1-2,.,.,TGTGCCAGCAGTTACTCAGCTGGCGGCTATGGCTACACCTTC,CASSYSAGGYGYTF
TRBV7-2,TRBJ2-7,.,.,TGTGCCAGCAGCTTAGCGGCAGGGTCCTCCTACGAGCAGTACTTC,CASSLAAGSSYEQYF
TRBV21-1,TRBJ2-7,.,.,TGTGCCAGCAGCAAAAAGTTGCCGAAAGCTGGCGGGCAGTACTTC,CASSKKLPKAGGQYF
TRBV6-1,TRBJ2-7,.,.,TGTGCCAGCAGTGAGCAGCGTTTCGAGCAGTACTTC,CASSEQRFEQYF
TRBV9,TRBJ2-1,.,.,TGTGCCAGCAGCGTAAGTCGGGGGAGCTACAATGAGCAGTTCTTC,CASSVSRGSYNEQFF
TRBV7-9,TRBJ2-7,.,.,TGTGCCAGCAGCCCCTCCGGGGCCTACGAGCAGTACTTC,CASSPSGAYEQYF
TRBV28,TRBJ1-5,.,.,TGTGCCACCCAAGAGGGGGTGGGGCCCCAGCATTTT,CATQEGVGPQHF
TRBV19,TRBJ2-1,.,TRBD2,TGTGCCAGTAGTATCCGTATCCTAGCGGGGGGCTACAATGAGCAGTTCTTC,CASSIRILAGGYNEQFF
TRBV5-1,TRBJ2-2,.,.,TGCGCCAGCAACGAGAAGACCGGGGAGCTGTTTTTT,CASNEKTGELFF
TRBV2,TRBJ1-2,.,TRBD1,TGTGCCAGCAGTACCGACAGGGCTGGCTACACCTTC,CASSTDRAGYTF
TRBV6-5,TRBJ2-5,.,.,TGTGCCAGCCTACCAGGGCAGGGTGGGGAAGAGACCCAGTACTTC,CASLPGQGGEETQYF
TRBV6-2/TRBV6-3,TRBJ1-1,once,.,TGTGCCAGCAGTTCTACTACCGGGACACAGACTGGGGCTTTCTTT,CASSSTTGTQTGAFF
TRBV28,TRBJ1-1,.,TRBD1,TGTGCCAGCAGTTTAGGGGACAGGGATACTGAAGCTTTCTTT,CASSLGDRDTEAFF
TRBV5-8,TRBJ1-6,.,TRBD1,TGTGCCAGCAGCACAGGACAGGGGGCTAATTCACCCCTCCACTTT,CASSTGQGANSPLHF
TRBV24-1,TRBJ1-2,once,TRBD1,TGTGCCACCAGACCAGACAGGGAGAATAGTGGCTACACCTTC,CATRPDRENSGYTF
TRBV29-1,TRBJ1-1,.,.,TGCAGCGTTGAGGGGCCTGGCAGGGCAGAGTATTACACTGAAGCTTTCTTT,CSVEGPGRAEYYTEAFF
TRBV5-8,TRBJ2-3,.,TRBD2,TGTGCCAGCCCCTTGGGGCTCCAGCGGGGGTTGGGAACAGATACGCAGTATTTT,CASPLGLQRGLGTDTQYF
TRBV12-3/TRBV12-4,TRBJ2-1,.,.,TGTGCCAGCAGTTTATTTAATTACAATGAGCAGTTCTTC,CASSLFNYNEQFF
TRBV7-3,TRBJ1-1,.,TRBD1,TGTGCCAGCAGCGTAACAGGGGTTAGCACTGAAGCTTTCTTT,CASSVTGVSTEAFF
TRBV4-1,TRBJ1-3,once,.,TGCGCCAGCAGCCAAGAACGGCGGAGCTCTGGAAACACCATATATTTT,CASSQERRSSGNTIYF
TRBV18,TRBJ2-3,once,TRBD2,TGTGCCAGCTCCACAACTAGCGGGGGAGGCACAGATACGCAGTATTTT,CASSTTSGGGTDTQYF
TRBV19,TRBJ1-1,.,.,TGTGCCAGTAGTCCCCGACAGTACACTGAAGCTTTCTTT,CASSPRQYTEAFF
TRBV27,TRBJ1-4,once,TRBD1,TGTGCCAGCACCCAGACAGGGGGGTCCGAAAAACTGTTTTTT,CASTQTGGSEKLFF
TRBV24-1,TRBJ2-3,.,TRBD1,TGTGCCACCGATACAGGGGGCGTCGCAGATACGCAGTATTTT,CATDTGGVADTQYF
TRBV21-1,TRBJ1-4,.,.,TGTGCCAGCAGCAGAAACTTTAGACGGGAAGGCGAAAAACTGTTTTTT,CASSRNFRREGEKLFF
TRBV7-2,TRBJ2-1,.,TRBD1,TGTGCCAGCAGCCCCCGGACAGGCTTTGGCAATGAGCAGTTCTTC,CASSPRTGFGNEQFF
TRBV5-1,TRBJ1-2,.,TRBD1,TGCGCCAGCAGCTCCACCGGGACAGGGAGTGGCTACACCTTC,CASSSTGTGSGYTF
TRBV4-3,TRBJ2-3,.,TRBD1,TGCGCCAGCAGCCAAGAGGGGGACAGGACGTTCACAGATACGCAGTATTTT,CASSQEGDRTFTDTQYF
TRBV19,TRBJ1-2,many,TRBD1,TGTGCCAGTAGCGCGACAGGGGACACCTATGGCTACACCTTC,CASSATGDTYGYTF
TRBV15,TRBJ2-1,.,TRBD2,TGTGCCACCAGCAGCGGGACTAGCTCCTACAATGAGCAGTTCTTC,CATSSGTSSYNEQFF
TRBV5-6,TRBJ1-5,once,TRBD1,TGTGCCAGCAGCAGGACAGGGCGGGATCAGCCCCAGCATTTT,CASSRTGRDQPQHF
TRBV27,TRBJ2-2,.,TRBD1,TGTGCCAGCAGTCCGGGACAGGTGCGGGACACCGGGGAGCTGTTTTTT,CASSPGQVRDTGELFF
TRBV7-2,TRBJ1-5,.,TRBD1,TGTGCCAGCAGCTTAGGGGACAGGGTCCCTCAGCCCCAGCATTTT,CASSLGDRVPQPQHF
TRBV6-5,TRBJ2-7,.,.,TGTGCCAGCAGTTACTATGGGACACCCAACGAGCAGTACTTC,CASSYYGTPNEQYF
TRBV4-3,TRBJ1-2,.,.,TGCGCCAGCAGCCAAAGTTCCGACATCTCCTATGGCTACACCTTC,CASSQSSDISYGYTF
TRBV21-1,TRBJ1-2,once,.,TGTGCCAGCAGCAAAGGGCGGGGGGCAAACTATGGCTACACCTTC,CASSKGRGANYGYTF
TRBV7-9,TRBJ2-7,.,.,TGTGCCAGCAGCCCCCCTCCAGGTTTGTACGAGCAGTACTTC,CASSPPPGLYEQYF
TRBV4-2,TRBJ1-6,once,.,TGTGCCAGCAGCCAAGTGGGACATTATAATTCACCCCTCCACTTT,CASSQVGHYNSPLHF
TRBV27,TRBJ1-2,.,TRBD1,TGTGCCAGCGGATCGGGACAGGGCTATGGCTACACCTTC,CASGSGQGYGYTF
TRBV19,TRBJ1-2,.,TRBD1,TGTGCCAGTAGCCTACAGGGGACAGGCTATGGCTACACCTTC,CASSLQGTGYGYTF
TRBV28,TRBJ1-2,.,TRBD1,TGTGCCAGCAGTTCCCCACTCAGGGGGAATGGCTACACCTTC,CASSSPLRGNGYTF
TRBV12-3/TRBV12-4,TRBJ1-1,.,.,TGTGCCAGCAGGAAAGGCCTAGGTACTGAAGCTTTCTTT,CASRKGLGTEAFF
TRBV10-3,TRBJ2-3,.,.,TGTGCCATCAGTGAGGATAGTGCAGATACGCAGTATTTT,CAISEDSADTQYF
TRBV7-2,TRBJ2-4,once,.,TGTGCCAGCAGCTTAGCTTCGGCGGCACCTCTCCACTTC,CASSLASAAPLHF
TRBV9,TRBJ1-4,.,.,TGTGCCAGCAGCGTATCAGGGTCATCTAATGAAAAACTGTTTTTT,CASSVSGSSNEKLFF
TRBV30,TRBJ2-6,once,TRBD1,TGTGCCTGGAGCGAAGGACAGGGGCGGCCTGGGGCCAACGTCCTGACTTTC,CAWSEGQGRPGANVLTF
TRBV5-6,TRBJ1-6,once,TRBD1,TGTGCCAGCAGCTTGGGCAGGGGGGATTCACCCCTCCACTTT,CASSLGRGDSPLHF
TRBV10-3,TRBJ2-7,.,TRBD1,TGTGCCATCAGTGAGGCGGGACAGGTGGACTACGAGCAGTACTTC,CAISEAGQVDYEQYF
TRBV7-2,TRBJ2-3,once,.,TGTGCCAGCAGCCTAGGGGGATCGAGGGGCACAGATACGCAGTATTTT,CASSLGGSRGTDTQYF
TRBV9,TRBJ1-5,.,TRBD1,TGTGCCAGCAGCGTAGTTGCGACAGGGGGCGGGGGCAATCAGCCCCAGCATTTT,CASSVVATGGGGNQPQHF
TRBV7-8,TRBJ2-1,.,.,TGTGCCAGCAGCTTAGGATTACAGGCCTACAATGAGCAGTTCTTC,CASSLGLQAYNEQFF
TRBV4-2,TRBJ2-7,.,TRBD2,TGTGCCAGCAGCCGAGACTCGACTAGCGGCTCCTACGAGCAGTACTTC,CASSRDSTSGSYEQYF
TRBV4-1,TRBJ1-5,.,.,TGCGCCAGCAGCCAAGATGGACACCTAGGCAATCAGCCCCAGCATTTT,CASSQDGHLGNQPQHF